One TCR beta chain is described in this entry. This sample is part of a study of PD-L1 blockade in urothelial cancer. Background on the study: Blood underwent analysis 3 weeks (second dose) and 6 weeks after treatment began.

Here immunoSEQ multiplex PCR was the method, and the copy in TCRdb shows in-frame clones only, minus some. The repertoire includes approximately 51,000 clones, roughly 86% of them detected once, and around 22% sits in the top ten. The CDR3 loop spans 15 amino acids. Trimming removed 5 bases at V and 0 bases at J, with 14 bases between. The V gene's germline CDR1 is SEHNR and CDR2 FQNEAQ (reference sequence). Time point meaning: pretreatment peripheral blood. The source is a man in his 60s with urothelial cancer. V usage is TRBV7-9 and J usage is TRBJ2-7, with a weak D call TRBD1 (5 bases). The input for sequencing was PBMCs, taken around atezolizumab (anti-PD-L1) treatment. For the CDR3, the DNA is TGTGCCAGCAGCGGAAGACAGCAGAGCTCCTACGAGCAGTACTTC. Its translation: CASSGRQQSSYEQYF. The full variable domain, in which reference TRBV7-9 and TRBJ2-7 provide the parts outside the CDR3, is DTGVSQNPRHKITKRGQNVTFRCDPISEHNRLYWYRQTLGQGPEFLTYFQNEAQLEKSRLLSDRFSAERPKGSFSTLEIQRTEQGDSAMYLCASSGRQQSSYEQYFGPGTRLTVT.